A selection of T cell receptor beta chains follows, all from one sample in a study of blood T cells in healthy people across ages. TCRdb processed the 5' RACE reads anew with MiXCR; each CDR3 protein has one entry. In the table there are under 950,000 distinct CDR3 sequences, about a fifth of which are singletons. The sample comprised blood. The receptors were gathered from a man aged 65 to 79 in good health. Both conserved end residues are part of each CDR3. The order of the fields is CDR3 protein, CDR3 DNA, D gene, J gene, clone size, V gene. D genes are given only for firm matches. Some rows mark clone size as missing; the rest say once, few, many or name a class of expanded clone.

CASSYPAGGPETQYF,TGTGCCAGCAGTTACCCAGCGGGGGGGCCAGAGACCCAGTACTTC,TRBD2,TRBJ2-5,NA,TRBV6-6
CASSGGVEAFF,TGCGCCAGCAGCGGCGGGGTAGAAGCTTTCTTT,NA,TRBJ1-1,NA,TRBV5-1
CATGDTLNEQFF,TGTGCCACAGGGGACACCCTAAATGAGCAGTTCTTC,NA,TRBJ2-1,NA,TRBV6-1
CASSLDPGGYTF,TGTGCCAGCAGCTTAGATCCAGGGGGCTACACCTTC,NA,TRBJ1-2,NA,TRBV11-2
CSVAGLAGGKGNEQFF,TGCAGCGTTGCGGGACTAGCGGGAGGGAAGGGCAATGAGCAGTTCTTC,TRBD2,TRBJ2-1,many,TRBV29-1
CASSLDGAGPTQYF,TGTGCCAGCAGCTTAGATGGAGCGGGGCCGACGCAGTATTTT,TRBD2,TRBJ2-3,few,TRBV7-2
CASSFLASGASEAGELFF,TGTGCCAGCAGTTTCCTCGCTAGCGGGGCTTCAGAGGCCGGGGAGCTGTTTTTT,TRBD2,TRBJ2-2,NA,TRBV7-8
CASSQPGQGTGANVLTF,TGTGCCAGCAGCCAACCGGGACAGGGGACGGGGGCCAACGTCCTGACTTTC,TRBD1,TRBJ2-6,few,TRBV4-2
CASSIASRGSDTQYF,TGTGCCAGTAGTATCGCTAGCCGGGGGTCCGATACGCAGTATTTT,NA,TRBJ2-3,few,TRBV19
CASSPYLIVADTQYF,TGTGCCAGCAGCCCATATCTAATAGTGGCAGATACGCAGTATTTT,NA,TRBJ2-3,few,TRBV7-2
CASSPTATYGYTF,TGTGCCAGCAGCCCTACAGCCACCTATGGCTACACCTTC,NA,TRBJ1-2,few,TRBV7-9
CSGLSWPGQHNMNTEAFF,TGCAGCGGACTATCATGGCCGGGACAGCACAACATGAACACTGAAGCTTTCTTT,TRBD1,TRBJ1-1,few,TRBV29-1
CASRGTQYF,TGTGCCAGCAGGGGTACCCAGTACTTC,NA,TRBJ2-5,NA,TRBV6-1
CASSRGMDTIYF,TGTGCCAGCAGCCGGGGGATGGACACCATATATTTT,NA,TRBJ1-3,NA,TRBV6-6
CSAKAATQGYGYTF,TGCAGTGCTAAGGCAGCGACGCAAGGCTATGGCTACACCTTC,NA,TRBJ1-2,few,TRBV20-1
CASSQDFRVNGYTF,TGTGCCAGCAGCCAAGATTTCAGGGTAAATGGCTACACCTTC,NA,TRBJ1-2,few,TRBV3-1
CSARVDGANVLTF,TGCAGTGCAAGGGTGGATGGGGCCAACGTCCTGACTTTC,NA,TRBJ2-6,few,TRBV20-1
CASSVIGGPETQYF,TGCGCCAGCAGCGTCATCGGGGGCCCGGAGACCCAGTACTTC,NA,TRBJ2-5,NA,TRBV4-1
CASSQDGGFRQYF,TGTGCCAGCAGCCAAGATGGAGGGTTCCGGCAGTACTTC,NA,TRBJ2-7,NA,TRBV3-1
CASSYGRGSGANVLTF,TGTGCCAGCAGTTACGGGAGGGGGTCTGGGGCCAACGTCCTGACTTTC,NA,TRBJ2-6,few,TRBV6-6
CRDGGKNTEAFF,TGCAGGGACGGTGGAAAGAACACTGAAGCTTTCTTT,NA,TRBJ1-1,few,TRBV20-1
CASSKRVPGANVLTF,TGCGCCAGCAGCAAAAGGGTTCCCGGGGCCAACGTCCTGACTTTC,NA,TRBJ2-6,few,TRBV5-1
CASTLGFGGGYNEQFF,TGTGCCAGCACCCTGGGATTTGGCGGGGGTTACAATGAGCAGTTCTTC,TRBD2,TRBJ2-1,few,TRBV3-1
CSAGRELVETQYF,TGCAGTGCTGGGCGGGAGTTGGTTGAGACCCAGTACTTC,TRBD2,TRBJ2-5,NA,TRBV20-1
CASGNTQSSGASNYGYTF,TGTGCTAGTGGTAACACCCAATCGTCGGGGGCTTCTAACTATGGCTACACCTTC,NA,TRBJ1-2,NA,TRBV12-5
CASSLRTGGGSPLHF,TGTGCCAGCAGCCTACGGACAGGGGGAGGGTCACCCCTCCACTTT,TRBD1,TRBJ1-6,NA,TRBV12-3/TRBV12-4
CASSLDLGLAETQYF,TGTGCCAGCAGTCTTGATCTCGGACTAGCAGAGACCCAGTACTTC,TRBD2,TRBJ2-5,few,TRBV6-2/TRBV6-3
CAISLGPSQETQYF,TGTGCCATCAGTCTGGGCCCATCCCAAGAGACCCAGTACTTC,NA,TRBJ2-5,NA,TRBV10-3
CATDGTGTYSNQPQHF,TGTGCCACCGATGGGACAGGGACTTATAGCAATCAGCCCCAGCATTTT,TRBD1,TRBJ1-5,few,TRBV19
CASKADRENEKLFF,TGTGCCAGCAAAGCGGACAGAGAGAATGAAAAACTGTTTTTT,NA,TRBJ1-4,NA,TRBV5-7
CASSSDRAKNIQYF,TGTGCCAGCAGTTCCGACAGGGCCAAAAACATTCAGTACTTC,NA,TRBJ2-4,few,TRBV12-3/TRBV12-4
CASTLRGSNEQFF,TGTGCCAGCACCCTACGGGGAAGCAATGAGCAGTTCTTC,NA,TRBJ2-1,NA,TRBV12-3/TRBV12-4
CASNKFRGPTEAFF,TGTGCCAGCAACAAATTCAGGGGGCCCACTGAAGCTTTCTTT,TRBD1,TRBJ1-1,NA,TRBV11-2
CSASGWGLAGGMQKDTQYF,TGCAGTGCTAGTGGGTGGGGACTAGCGGGGGGTATGCAGAAAGATACGCAGTATTTT,TRBD2,TRBJ2-3,NA,TRBV20-1
CASSGTGGAYGYTF,TGTGCCAGCAGTGGGACAGGAGGCGCCTATGGCTACACCTTC,TRBD1,TRBJ1-2,few,TRBV25-1
CASSLGQGIYNEQFF,TGTGCCAGCAGTTTAGGTCAGGGTATCTACAATGAGCAGTTCTTC,NA,TRBJ2-1,few,TRBV12-3/TRBV12-4
CASRQATGPGEQYF,TGTGCCAGCAGACAAGCGACAGGGCCCGGGGAGCAGTACTTC,TRBD1,TRBJ2-7,many,TRBV6-5
CASSLWSGTSGKDTQYF,TGTGCCAGCAGTTTGTGGAGTGGGACTAGCGGGAAGGATACGCAGTATTTT,TRBD2,TRBJ2-3,NA,TRBV12-3/TRBV12-4
CASSLGSLVVYEQYF,TGTGCCAGCAGCTTAGGATCACTAGTTGTTTACGAGCAGTACTTC,NA,TRBJ2-7,few,TRBV7-9
CASSYRGLDEKLFF,TGTGCCAGCAGTTACAGGGGGCTTGATGAAAAACTGTTTTTT,TRBD1,TRBJ1-4,NA,TRBV12-3/TRBV12-4
CASSLMLDTGELFF,TGTGCCAGCAGCTTAATGTTAGACACCGGGGAGCTGTTTTTT,NA,TRBJ2-2,few,TRBV7-9
CASSGQTYNSPLHF,TGTGCCAGCAGCGGACAGACGTATAATTCACCCCTCCACTTT,NA,TRBJ1-6,few,TRBV7-8
CASSISGTVGTESFF,TGTGCCAGCAGTATCTCCGGGACAGTGGGTACTGAATCTTTCTTT,TRBD1,TRBJ1-1,NA,TRBV12-3/TRBV12-4